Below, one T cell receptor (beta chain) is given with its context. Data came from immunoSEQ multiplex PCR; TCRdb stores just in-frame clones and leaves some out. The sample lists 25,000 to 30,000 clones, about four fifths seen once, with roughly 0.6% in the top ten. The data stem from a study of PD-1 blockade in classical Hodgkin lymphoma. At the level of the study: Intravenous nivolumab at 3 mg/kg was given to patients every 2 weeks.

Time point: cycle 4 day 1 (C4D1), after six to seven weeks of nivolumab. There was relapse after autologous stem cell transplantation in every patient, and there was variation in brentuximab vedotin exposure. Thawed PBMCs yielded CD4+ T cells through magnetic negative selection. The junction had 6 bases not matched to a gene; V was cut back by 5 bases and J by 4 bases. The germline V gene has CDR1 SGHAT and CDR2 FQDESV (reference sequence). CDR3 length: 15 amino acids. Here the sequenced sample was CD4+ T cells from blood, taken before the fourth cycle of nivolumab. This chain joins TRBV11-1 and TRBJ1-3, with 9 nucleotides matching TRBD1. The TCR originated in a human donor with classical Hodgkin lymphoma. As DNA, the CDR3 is TGTGCCAGCAGCCAGCCGGACAGGGGAGGAAACACCATATATTTT. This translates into CASSQPDRGGNTIYF. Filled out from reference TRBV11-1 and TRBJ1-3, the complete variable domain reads EAEVAQSPRYKITEKSQAVAFWCDPISGHATLYWYRQILGQGPELLVQFQDESVVDDSQLPKDRFSAERLKGVDSTLKIQPAELGDSAMYLCASSQPDRGGNTIYFGEGSWLTVV.